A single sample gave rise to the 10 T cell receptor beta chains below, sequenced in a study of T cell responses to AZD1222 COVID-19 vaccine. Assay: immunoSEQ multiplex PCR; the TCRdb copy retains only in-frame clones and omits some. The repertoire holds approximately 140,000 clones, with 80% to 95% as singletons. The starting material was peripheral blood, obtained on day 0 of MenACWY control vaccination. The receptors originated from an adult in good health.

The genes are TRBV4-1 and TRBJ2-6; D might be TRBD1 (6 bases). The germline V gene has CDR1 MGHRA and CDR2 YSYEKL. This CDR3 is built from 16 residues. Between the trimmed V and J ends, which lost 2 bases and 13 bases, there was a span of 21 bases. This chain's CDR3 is CASSQYSVGQGLVLTF. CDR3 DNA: TGCGCCAGCAGCCAATATTCCGTGGGTCAGGGGTTAGTCCTGACTTTC.

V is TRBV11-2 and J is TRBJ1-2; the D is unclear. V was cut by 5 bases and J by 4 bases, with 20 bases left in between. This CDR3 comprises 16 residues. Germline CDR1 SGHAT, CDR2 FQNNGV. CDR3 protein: CASSLGLLTASYGYTF. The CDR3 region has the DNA TGTGCCAGCAGCCTAGGGCTACTGACGGCTAGCTATGGCTACACCTTC.

CDR3 amino acids: CASSPLGGDTEAFF. CDR3 sequence (DNA): TGTGCCAGCTCACCACTGGGGGGGGACACTGAAGCTTTCTTT. The chain links TRBV18 to TRBJ1-1; tentatively, D is TRBD1 (5 bases). This CDR3 is built from 14 residues. Germline-derived CDR1 and CDR2 are KGHSH and LQKENI. Deletions cut 1 base from V and 3 bases from J, with 9 bases between.

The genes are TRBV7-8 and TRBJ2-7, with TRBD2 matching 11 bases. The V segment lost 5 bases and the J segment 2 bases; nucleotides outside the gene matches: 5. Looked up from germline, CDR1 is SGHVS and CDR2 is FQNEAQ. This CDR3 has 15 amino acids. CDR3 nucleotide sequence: TGTGCCAGCAGCGTAATTAGCGGGAGGGCCTACGAGCAGTACTTC. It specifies CASSVISGRAYEQYF.

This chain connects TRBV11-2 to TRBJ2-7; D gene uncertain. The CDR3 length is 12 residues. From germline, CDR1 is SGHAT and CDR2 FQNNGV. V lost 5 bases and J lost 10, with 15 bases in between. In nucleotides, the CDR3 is TGTGCCAGCAGCCCGGCTCAAGTGGTTCAGTACTTC. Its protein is CASSPAQVVQYF.

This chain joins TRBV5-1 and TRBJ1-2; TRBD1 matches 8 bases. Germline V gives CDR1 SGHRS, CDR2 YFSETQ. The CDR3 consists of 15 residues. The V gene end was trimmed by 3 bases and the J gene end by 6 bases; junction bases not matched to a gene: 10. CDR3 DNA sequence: TGCGCCAGCAGCTCTATCCCAGGGGGCGCAGATGGCTACACCTTC. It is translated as CASSSIPGGADGYTF.

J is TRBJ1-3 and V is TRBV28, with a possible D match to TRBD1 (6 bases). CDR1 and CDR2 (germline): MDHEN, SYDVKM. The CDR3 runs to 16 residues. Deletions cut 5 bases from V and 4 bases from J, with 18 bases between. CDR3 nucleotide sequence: TGTGCCAGCAGTCTTGGGGGGGCAGGATCCGGAAACACCATATATTTT. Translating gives CASSLGGAGSGNTIYF.

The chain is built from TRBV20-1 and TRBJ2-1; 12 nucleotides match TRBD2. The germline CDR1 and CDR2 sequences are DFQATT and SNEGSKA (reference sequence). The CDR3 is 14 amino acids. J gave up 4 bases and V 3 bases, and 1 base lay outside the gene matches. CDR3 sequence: CSASTSGGYNEQFF. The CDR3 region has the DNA TGCAGTGCTAGTACTAGCGGGGGGTACAATGAGCAGTTCTTC.

CDR3 amino acids: CASSVGTSGSYTQYF. The CDR3 region has the DNA TGTGCCAGCAGCGTGGGGACTAGCGGGAGTTACACGCAGTATTTT. This chain joins TRBV9 and TRBJ2-3; 14 bases align to TRBD2. Germline assignment: CDR1 SGDLS and CDR2 YYNGEE. The CDR3 consists of 15 residues. The ends lost 2 bases at V and 9 bases at J; junction bases unmatched: 5. Using reference TRBV9 and TRBJ2-3 for the parts outside the CDR3, the full variable domain is DSGVTQTPKHLITATGQRVTLRCSPRSGDLSVYWYQQSLDQGLQFLIQYYNGEERAKGNILERFSAQQFPDLHSELNLSSLELGDSALYFCASSVGTSGSYTQYFGPGTRLTVL.

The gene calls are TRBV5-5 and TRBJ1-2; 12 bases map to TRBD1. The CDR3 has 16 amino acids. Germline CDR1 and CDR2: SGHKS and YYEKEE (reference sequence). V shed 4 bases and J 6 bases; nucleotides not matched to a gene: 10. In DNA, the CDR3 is TGTGCCAGCAGCGTAACCCGGGACAGGGGGCTCCATGGCTACACCTTC. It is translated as CASSVTRDRGLHGYTF.